This TCR beta chain emerged from a study of cytomegalovirus exposure and HLA in healthy donors. This clone occurred a few times. Its target is not known. The PCR used 60 Vbeta and 13 Jbeta primers. Authors' data handling: Unique TCR beta chains totaled approximately 83 million in a later count, with roughly 10 million of them shared. Assay used: immunoSEQ multiplex PCR; TCRdb lists only in-frame clones, some missing. V, J and clone size were drawn from that table, and D and trimming were deduced from the DNA. Of about 170,000 clones in the sample, about 75% were seen once. Study observations and caveats: Sequencing likely caused a cluster of highly shared sequence variants.

The clonotype was recovered from a woman aged 45-65 years in good health and CMV-seropositive. Input material: PBMCs.

CDR3 sequence: CASREPLGQGNGNTIYF. DNA for the CDR3: TGTGCCAGCAGGGAACCCTTGGGACAGGGGAACGGAAACACCATATATTTT. The chain has TRBV2 and TRBJ1-3; 10 bases fit TRBD1. There are 17 residues in the CDR3. V lost 6 bases to trimming and J lost 4 bases; unmatched junction nucleotides: 12. Looked up from germline, CDR1 is SNHLY and CDR2 is FYNNEI.